This entry describes one T cell receptor beta chain. As yet, its antigen is unknown. Unique molecular identifiers were in the cDNA, with template-switch universal primer binding. TCRdb passed the 5' RACE reads through MiXCR, listing each CDR3 protein once. The top ten clones hold roughly 2% of a sample with more than 650,000 distinct CDR3 sequences, around 5.7% of them seen once. This specimen belongs to a study of identical twins. Study observations and caveats: Beta clonotypes that were abundant in cord blood contained fewer insertions, a pattern absent from memory repertoires. Models predicted too little out-of-frame TCR alpha sharing in monozygotic twins.

Germline CDR1 SQVTM, CDR2 ANQGSEA. Trimming pared 2 bases from V and 4 bases from J, leaving 13 bases between. CDR3 length equals 14 residues. Sequencing was carried out using naive T cells sorted from blood. The source of this sequence is a man aged 18 to 35 in good health. This rearrangement joins TRBV29-1 to TRBJ2-3; D possibly uses TRBD1 or TRBD2 (5 bases each). The CDR3 loop reads CSVEWGRLPDTQYF. The CDR3 DNA reads TGCAGCGTTGAATGGGGGAGATTGCCAGATACGCAGTATTTT.